The 13 T cell receptor beta chains reported below all come from one sample, sequenced in a study of shared clonotypes between healthy human individuals. Here immunoSEQ multiplex PCR was the method, and the copy in TCRdb shows in-frame clones only, minus some. This table has around 240,000 clones, just over 65% appearing once. The sample consisted of memory CD4+ T cells sorted from blood. Stated subset: CD45RA-negative fraction. The receptors shown here come from a young man in good health.

The chain links TRBV5-1 to TRBJ2-1, with 7 positions matching TRBD2. Germline trimming cut 4 bases from V and 8 bases from J; bases unmatched to any gene: 9. There are 14 residues in the CDR3. Germline values: CDR1 SGHRS, CDR2 YFSETQ. CDR3 loop: CASSQMTSPDEQFF. In DNA form, the CDR3 reads TGCGCCAGCAGCCAAATGACTAGCCCCGATGAGCAGTTCTTC.

This clone was observed at least ten times. V usage is TRBV7-2 and J usage is TRBJ2-2; D is unresolved. The V end was cut by 1 base, the J end by 7 bases, with 13 bases between. This CDR3 contains 15 residues. Germline V gene sequence: CDR1 SGHTA, CDR2 FQGNSA. CDR3 coding DNA: TGTGCCAGCAGCTTAGAGGGCCTCGGAAGCGGGGAGCTGTTTTTT. Translating it yields CASSLEGLGSGELFF.

The chain joins TRBV19 to TRBJ2-1; 8 bases agree with TRBD1. CDR1 is LNHDA and CDR2 is SQIVND in the germline V gene (reference sequence). The CDR3 length is 13 residues. J gave up 11 bases and V 3 bases, and 6 bases lay outside the gene matches. This chain's CDR3 is CASSIQQGAKQFF. The CDR3 coding sequence is TGTGCCAGTAGTATTCAGCAGGGGGCCAAGCAGTTCTTC.

V is TRBV5-1 and J is TRBJ2-7; D remains unclear. The CDR3 totals 11 residues. Germline assignment: CDR1 SGHRS and CDR2 YFSETQ. Deletions cut 2 bases from V and 8 bases from J, with 8 bases between. The CDR3 spells CASSLESQQYF. As DNA, the CDR3 is TGCGCCAGCAGCTTAGAAAGTCAGCAGTACTTC.

The chain combines TRBV20-1 with TRBJ2-7; D call uncertain. There are 10 residues in the CDR3. Trimming pared 4 bases from V and 6 bases from J, leaving 7 bases between. CDR1 and CDR2 (germline): DFQATT, SNEGSKA (reference sequence). The CDR3 nucleotides are TGCAGTGCTATTACTCTCGAGCAGTACTTC. Amino acids: CSAITLEQYF.

The chain recombines TRBV18 with TRBJ1-2; the match to TRBD1 covers 7 bases. The CDR3 has 13 amino acids. V shed 3 bases, J shed 5 bases, and the junction held 3 bases outside the gene matches. Per germline, CDR1 KGHSH and CDR2 LQKENI. In nucleotides, the CDR3 is TGTGCCAGCTCACCGGACAGGAGTTATGGCTACACCTTC. As protein: CASSPDRSYGYTF.

J is TRBJ2-3 and V is TRBV10-3, with TRBD1 as a possible D gene (5 bases). Deletions cut 5 bases from V and 0 bases from J, with 9 bases between. Germline V CDR1 and CDR2: ENHRY, SYGVKD. CDR3 size: 14 residues. In DNA form, the CDR3 reads TGTGCCATCAGTTCAGGGCGTAGCACAGATACGCAGTATTTT. Its protein product is CAISSGRSTDTQYF.

A few counts support this clone. CDR3 coding DNA: TGTGCCAGCAGCCCGAAATCGATTCCGGGACAGGGATTTCTTCATACGCAGTATTTT. The encoded protein is CASSPKSIPGQGFLHTQYF. The rearrangement joins TRBV7-9 to TRBJ2-3, with TRBD1 matching over 9 bases. Germline trimming cut 5 bases from V and 7 bases from J; bases unmatched to any gene: 22. This CDR3 is built from 19 residues. CDR1 and CDR2 from the germline V gene are SEHNR and FQNEAQ (reference sequence).

This chain links TRBV30 with TRBJ1-2, with D perhaps matching TRBD1 (6 bases). The ends were cut back, 0 bases at V and 7 bases at J, with 15 bases in the middle. The CDR3 extends over 14 amino acids. Per germline, CDR1 GTSNPN and CDR2 SVGIG (reference sequence). The CDR3 nucleotides read TGTGCCTGGAGTGTAAGGGGGTTTTCAGGTGGCTACACCTTC. This sequence encodes CAWSVRGFSGGYTF.

The chain employs TRBV5-5 and TRBJ1-1, with D perhaps TRBD1 (6 bases). This CDR3 is built from 13 residues. V dropped 1 base and J dropped 7 bases, with 11 bases sitting between them. Germline loops: CDR1 SGHKS, CDR2 YYEKEE (reference sequence). The chain's CDR3 is CASSLTRGGEAFF. The CDR3 DNA reads TGTGCCAGCAGCTTGACCAGGGGCGGTGAAGCTTTCTTT.

The V gene is TRBV7-9, the J gene TRBJ2-3; D call uncertain. The CDR3 consists of 12 residues. Germline assignment: CDR1 SEHNR and CDR2 FQNEAQ (reference sequence). Between the trimmed V and J ends, which lost 6 bases and 5 bases, there was a span of 9 bases. This chain's CDR3 is CASSSAVDTQYF. The CDR3 DNA follows: TGTGCCAGCAGTTCAGCAGTAGATACGCAGTATTTT.

The chain uses TRBV6-6 and TRBJ2-1; D is unresolved. Deletions cut 0 bases from V and 5 bases from J, with 8 bases between. The CDR3 extends over 14 amino acids. Germline V gene sequence: CDR1 MNHNY, CDR2 SVGAGI (reference sequence). The CDR3 region is CASSYSWQNNEQFF. CDR3 nucleotides: TGTGCCAGCAGTTACTCGTGGCAGAACAATGAGCAGTTCTTC.

This chain joins TRBV4-2 and TRBJ2-3; TRBD2 matches at 12 bases. The CDR3 sequence is 17 residues long. J was trimmed by 2 bases and V by 5 bases; bases with no gene match: 8. The germline V gene encodes CDR1 LGHNA and CDR2 YNFKEQ. The CDR3 nucleotides read TGTGCCAGCAGCTCCCGGACTAGCGGGGAATACACAGATACGCAGTATTTT. Its translation is CASSSRTSGEYTDTQYF.